This TCR beta chain was identified in a study of blood T cell repertoires in COVID-19. The overall study: T cells, B-cell-depleted T cells, or PBMCs supplied cDNA or gDNA.

Per the germline V gene, CDR1 is SNHLY and CDR2 is FYNNEI. The V segment lost 4 bases and the J segment 1 base; nucleotides outside the gene matches: 5. The CDR3 is made up of 15 amino acids. As handled by the study authors: Amplified reference gene primers provided the basis for estimating nucleated cell counts. TCRdb's copy holds only in-frame clones and misses some; the assay was immunoSEQ multiplex PCR. D and trimming come from the DNA, and the V and J calls and clone size come from that table. The sample includes 230,000 or so clones, roughly nine tenths of them seen just once. Recruits, aged roughly 18 to 89 years, lived in approximately 26 US areas.

V is TRBV2 and J is TRBJ1-2; 8 bases align to TRBD1. Sequencing input: PBMCs or T cells enriched from blood (not recorded which). The sequence derives from a woman younger than 45 who had recovered from COVID-19. The CDR3 nucleotides read TGTGCCAGCAGTGGACAGGGGAATAGTAACTATGGCTACACCTTC. Residues: CASSGQGNSNYGYTF. Together with reference TRBV2 and TRBJ1-2, the CDR3 gives the full variable domain: EPEVTQTPSHQVTQMGQEVILRCVPISNHLYFYWYRQILGQKVEFLVSFYNNEISEKSEIFDDQFSVERPDGSNFTLKIRSTKLEDSAMYFCASSGQGNSNYGYTFGSGTRLTVV.